The sequence of this TCR beta chain was determined in a study of radiation and T cells in renal cell carcinoma. Data came from immunoSEQ multiplex PCR; TCRdb stores just in-frame clones and leaves some out. The sample gives around 75,000 clones, 82% of which show up once; under 6.5% is in the top ten. Time point here: blood 2 weeks post-SBRT. The treatment here: 15 Gy SBRT to primary tumor, nephrectomy 4 weeks later. After SBRT, blood was collected at 2 and 4 weeks, plus baseline. Concerning this clone itself: Its antigen is undetermined.

Study-level points and caveats: No pretreatment tumor biopsies were available for baseline clonotypes. From baseline, blood top tumor clonotypes peaked at 2 weeks post-radiation.

The TCR comes from a man between 60 and 75 years old with renal cell carcinoma. The sequences come from blood, collected from a patient whose treatment included radiotherapy and nephrectomy.

The CDR3 here is CASSLSGDTEAFF. The CDR3 DNA is TGTGCCAGCAGTTTATCAGGGGACACTGAAGCTTTCTTT. This rearrangement joins TRBV27 to TRBJ1-1, with D possibly TRBD1 on 5 matching bases. The CDR3 contains 13 residues. Germline V gene sequence: CDR1 MNHEY, CDR2 SMNVEV (reference sequence). V lost 0 bases to trimming and J lost 3 bases, with 5 bases between them.